A selection of T cell receptor beta chains follows, all from one sample in a study of T cell responses to AZD1222 COVID-19 vaccine. Sequencing was performed with immunoSEQ multiplex PCR; in TCRdb, only in-frame clones are kept and a portion is missing. The sample records 95,000 to 110,000 clones, roughly 90% being singletons. The sample was peripheral blood, taken on day 0 of AZD1222 vaccination. The receptors originated from an adult in good health. Both conserved end residues are part of each CDR3. Fields, in order: clone size, V gene, D gene, J gene, CDR3 DNA, CDR3 protein. D genes are given only for firm matches. For some rows the clone size is stated as once, few or many, or as a class when expanded; others skip it.

>.|TRBV18|.|TRBJ2-7
TGTGCCAGCTCACCACAGGAGGAGGGCGAGCAGTACTTC
CASSPQEEGEQYF
>once|TRBV15|.|TRBJ2-5
TGTGCCACCAGCAGATACACTGAACAAGAGACCCAGTACTTC
CATSRYTEQETQYF
>.|TRBV19|.|TRBJ2-1
TGTGCCAGCCGAGTGGGGGAAAACAATGAGCAGTTCTTC
CASRVGENNEQFF
>.|TRBV7-3|.|TRBJ2-1
TGTGCCAGCAGCCCCCTGCCAGACCTATACAATGAGCAGTTCTTC
CASSPLPDLYNEQFF
>.|TRBV6-1|.|TRBJ1-3
TGTGCCAGCAGTGAACGGGGGCAGGGTTGGGGCTCTGGAAACACCATATATTTT
CASSERGQGWGSGNTIYF
>.|TRBV4-1|.|TRBJ2-7
TGCGCCAGCAGCCAATTAACTTCCGGTACCTACGAGCAGTACTTC
CASSQLTSGTYEQYF
>.|TRBV11-2|.|TRBJ1-2
TGTGCCAGCAGCTTTGATCTTTGGTATGGCTACACCTTC
CASSFDLWYGYTF
>.|TRBV10-3|.|TRBJ1-5
TGTGCCATCAGTGTGTCTAGGGGGGCGTATCAGCCCCAGCATTTT
CAISVSRGAYQPQHF
>.|TRBV5-1|TRBD2|TRBJ2-5
TGCGCCAGCAGCTTGGAACTAGCGGGGGGTAAAGAGACCCAGTACTTC
CASSLELAGGKETQYF
>.|TRBV5-1|.|TRBJ2-7
TGCGCCAGCAGCTTGACCGGGACGGATACCTACGAGCAGTACTTC
CASSLTGTDTYEQYF
>.|TRBV10-1|.|TRBJ1-1
TGCGCCAGCAGCAGGACAGCTAGGGACACTGAAGCTTTCTTT
CASSRTARDTEAFF
>.|TRBV6-5|.|TRBJ1-1
TGTGCCAGCAGTTACTACGGGGAGGCTTTCTTT
CASSYYGEAFF
>.|TRBV10-3|.|TRBJ2-4
TGTGCCATCAGTATCTTTGGGGGGAAAAACATTCAGTACTTC
CAISIFGGKNIQYF
>.|TRBV24-1|.|TRBJ1-2
TGTGCCACCAGTGATTCGACTAACTATGGCTACACCTTC
CATSDSTNYGYTF
>.|TRBV4-1|.|TRBJ1-5
TGCGCCAGCAGCCTGAGACGGTATAGCAATCAGCCCCAGCATTTT
CASSLRRYSNQPQHF
>few|TRBV7-3|.|TRBJ2-3
TGTGCCAGCAGCCTGACTAGTGGGGGGTCAGATACGCAGTATTTT
CASSLTSGGSDTQYF
>.|TRBV19|TRBD1|TRBJ2-3
TGTGCCAGTAGCTCTACAGGGGATAAAACAGATACGCAGTATTTT
CASSSTGDKTDTQYF
>.|TRBV30|.|TRBJ1-4
TGTGCCTGGCCACAGGGTTTTAATGAAAAACTGTTTTTT
CAWPQGFNEKLFF
>.|TRBV5-1|.|TRBJ1-5
TGCGCCAGCAGCTTGGATCAGGGTGGTCAGCCCCAGCATTTT
CASSLDQGGQPQHF
>.|TRBV14|.|TRBJ1-6
TGTGCCAGCAGCACTACATATTCACCCCTCCACTTT
CASSTTYSPLHF
>.|TRBV5-4|.|TRBJ2-7
TGTGCCAGCAGCTTTAACGACAACGAGCAGTACTTC
CASSFNDNEQYF
>once|TRBV6-5|.|TRBJ2-7
TGTGCCAGCGCCTCGGACAGCTACGAGCAGTACTTC
CASASDSYEQYF
>.|TRBV7-9|.|TRBJ2-7
TGTGCCAGCAGCTTTGAACTAGTCCGCGAGCAGTACTTC
CASSFELVREQYF
>.|TRBV5-1|.|TRBJ2-2
TGCGCCAGCAGCGTTATGGCCCCGAACACCGGGGAGCTGTTTTTT
CASSVMAPNTGELFF
>.|TRBV3-1/TRBV3-2|.|TRBJ2-6
TGTGCCAGCAGCGAGATTAGCTCTGGGGCCAACGTCCTGACTTTC
CASSEISSGANVLTF
>.|TRBV28|.|TRBJ2-3
TGTGCCAGCAGGATTGTGGGTGGGGAGATAGGTACGCAGTATTTT
CASRIVGGEIGTQYF
>.|TRBV7-3|TRBD1|TRBJ1-3
TGTGCCAGCAGTCAACAGGGGGCGAGGGGAAACACCATATATTTT
CASSQQGARGNTIYF
>.|TRBV5-1|.|TRBJ1-3
TGCGCCAGCAGCTTGGCCCCGGCCACCTCTGGAAACACCATATATTTT
CASSLAPATSGNTIYF
>.|TRBV6-5|.|TRBJ2-2
TGTGCCAGCAAGGAGTTCAAGTACACCGGGGAGCTGTTTTTT
CASKEFKYTGELFF
>.|TRBV7-9|.|TRBJ1-1
TGTGCCAGCAGCTTAGATACAGGCACCGAAGCTTTCTTT
CASSLDTGTEAFF
>once|TRBV14|TRBD1|TRBJ2-7
TGTGCCAGCAGCCAATTCCGGGACAGGGATCGCTACGAGCAGTACTTC
CASSQFRDRDRYEQYF
>.|TRBV12-3/TRBV12-4|.|TRBJ1-1
TGTGCCAGCAGTCAGTTGAACACTGAAGCTTTCTTT
CASSQLNTEAFF
>.|TRBV6-5|.|TRBJ1-2
TGTGCCAGCAGTTACACAGGGAGGTCTAACTATGGCTACACCTTC
CASSYTGRSNYGYTF
>.|TRBV3-1/TRBV3-2|.|TRBJ1-4
TGTGCCAGCAGTGAAGGGTCTGGACTGTTTTTT
CASSEGSGLFF
>.|TRBV9|.|TRBJ1-2
TGTGCCAGCAGCGTAGAAAAGAGTACTAGTGGCTACACCTTC
CASSVEKSTSGYTF
>.|TRBV7-9|.|TRBJ1-4
TGTGCCAGCAGCCTCCGGGCGGAGGGGGAAAAACTGTTTTTT
CASSLRAEGEKLFF
>.|TRBV27|.|TRBJ1-2
TGTGCCAGCAGTTTCAATCCAGGGTCTGGCTACACCTTC
CASSFNPGSGYTF
>.|TRBV5-1|.|TRBJ1-2
TGCGCCAGCAGCGACAGTCCTGGGGGTGGCTACACCTTC
CASSDSPGGGYTF
>.|TRBV30|.|TRBJ2-2
TGTGCCTCGAGGAGTGGGAACCCCGGGGAGCTGTTTTTT
CASRSGNPGELFF
>.|TRBV27|.|TRBJ2-1
TGTGCCAGCAGTTTATCTGCGAGCAATGAGCAGTTCTTC
CASSLSASNEQFF
>.|TRBV2|.|TRBJ1-2
TGTGCCAGCAGTGAGGGATGGGAGGACTGGGATGGCTACACCTTC
CASSEGWEDWDGYTF
>.|TRBV27|.|TRBJ1-2
TGTGCCAGCAGTACTGGCCCGGGGGGAGCTAACTATGGCTACACCTTC
CASSTGPGGANYGYTF
>.|TRBV19|.|TRBJ1-2
TGTGCCAGTAGTCCCGAAAGACAGAAGCCTAACTATGGCTACACCTTC
CASSPERQKPNYGYTF
>.|TRBV6-5|.|TRBJ2-3
TGTGCCAGCAGTTACTCGAGTAGGGTACTCGATACGCAGTATTTT
CASSYSSRVLDTQYF
>.|TRBV6-2/TRBV6-3|.|TRBJ2-1
TGTGCCAGCAGATACCGATCAAGCTACAATGAGCAGTTCTTC
CASRYRSSYNEQFF
>.|TRBV7-8|.|TRBJ1-3
TGTGCCAGCAGCACGGGCCCCTGGCGGGGAAACACCATATATTTT
CASSTGPWRGNTIYF